The sequence of this T cell receptor beta chain was determined in a study of blood T cell repertoires in COVID-19. Clones were read by immunoSEQ multiplex PCR, and TCRdb kept only the in-frame ones, dropping some. Among roughly 330,000 clones listed, about 87% were seen once. Adults between about 18 and 95 years of age took part from about 24 US areas. The CDR3 covers 15 residues. CDR1 is SGDLS and CDR2 is YYNGEE in the germline V gene. V was pared by 2 bases and J by 4 bases, with 12 bases between. This TCR came from a woman in her 30s who had recovered from COVID-19. The sample taken for sequencing was PBMCs or T cells enriched from blood (not recorded which). The chain employs TRBV9 and TRBJ2-2, with a possible D match to TRBD2 (5 bases). The CDR3 is CASSVGRERTGELFF. CDR3 in DNA: TGTGCCAGCAGCGTGGGAAGGGAGCGCACCGGGGAGCTGTTTTTT.